Listed here are 18 T cell receptor beta chains from one sample, sequenced in a study of blood T cell repertoires in COVID-19. Sequencing was performed with immunoSEQ multiplex PCR; in TCRdb, only in-frame clones are kept and a portion is missing. The table has around 60,000 clones, approximately 77% seen once; the top ten hold about 5%. The sequencing input was peripheral blood. The receptors originated from an older woman with COVID-19, enrolled during active disease.

The V and J genes are TRBV6-5 and TRBJ2-1, with 9 bases that match TRBD2. Germline CDR1 reads MNHEY; CDR2 reads SVGAGI. With 2 bases clipped from V and 6 bases from J, the junction kept 5 bases outside the gene matches. CDR3 length equals 15 residues. CDR3 DNA sequence: TGTGCCAGCAGTTACACCACTAGCGGGCGCAATGAGCAGTTCTTC. Amino acids: CASSYTTSGRNEQFF.

This chain uses TRBV20-1 with TRBJ2-5; a possible D gene is TRBD2 (5 bases). The CDR3 contains 16 residues. The V gene's germline CDR1 is DFQATT and CDR2 SNEGSKA (reference sequence). V lost 3 bases and J lost 1, with 18 bases in between. CDR3 sequence (DNA): TGCAGTGCTAGTTGGGCAGCGGAGATACTCCAAGAGACCCAGTACTTC. Its translation: CSASWAAEILQETQYF.

This clone was counted only a few times. The chain carries TRBV5-1 and TRBJ2-2; tentative D call: TRBD1 (5 bases). V lost 0 bases to trimming and J lost 6 bases, with 9 bases between them. The germline V gene has CDR1 SGHRS and CDR2 YFSETQ. The CDR3 contains 14 residues. Here the CDR3 reads CASSLGQHPGELFF. For the CDR3, the DNA is TGCGCCAGCAGCTTGGGACAGCATCCCGGGGAGCTGTTTTTT.

The V gene is TRBV28, the J gene TRBJ2-3, with a weak D call TRBD1 (6 bases). Trimming removed 7 bases from V and 1 base from J, with 12 bases in between. The germline V gene encodes CDR1 MDHEN and CDR2 SYDVKM. The CDR3 runs 14 residues. The CDR3 reads CASKGDLRTDTQYF. DNA of the CDR3: TGTGCCAGCAAGGGGGACCTTCGCACAGATACGCAGTATTTT.

The chain uses TRBV6-5 and TRBJ2-6, with a weak D call TRBD1 (6 bases). V dropped 1 base and J dropped 0 bases, with 7 bases sitting between them. The CDR3 spans 16 residues. The germline V gene has CDR1 MNHEY and CDR2 SVGAGI. The CDR3 reads CASSYWTVSGANVLTF. In nucleotides, the CDR3 is TGTGCCAGCAGTTACTGGACAGTCTCTGGGGCCAACGTCCTGACTTTC.

This sequence joins TRBV5-1 and TRBJ2-6; 7 positions agree with TRBD1. Looked up from germline, CDR1 is SGHRS and CDR2 is YFSETQ. After removal of 4 bases from V and 0 bases from J, the junction contained 1 base not matched to a gene. The CDR3 is 15 residues long. The CDR3 nucleotides are TGCGCCAGCAGCCCAGGGGGCTCTGGGGCCAACGTCCTGACTTTC. This encodes CASSPGGSGANVLTF.

This clone has only a few counts. The chain's CDR3 is CASSVQDQGGNTIYF. As DNA, the CDR3 is TGTGCCAGCAGCGTCCAGGATCAGGGAGGAAACACCATATATTTT. The rearrangement uses TRBV9 and TRBJ1-3, with D possibly matching TRBD1 (5 bases). The CDR3 is made up of 15 amino acids. The V gene's germline CDR1 is SGDLS and CDR2 YYNGEE. Trimming left V 2 bases short and J 4 bases short, with 13 bases between.

The rearrangement uses TRBV11-3 and TRBJ2-5; no clear D. Trimming left V 8 bases short and J 5 bases short, with 15 bases between. CDR3 length equals 13 residues. Germline V CDR1 and CDR2: SGHNT, YENEEA. CDR3 region: CASSPPERETQYF. The CDR3 nucleotides read TGTGCCAGCTCTCCTCCCGAGAGGGAGACCCAGTACTTC.

The V gene is TRBV7-3, the J gene TRBJ2-1, with a possible D match to TRBD2 (7 bases). The CDR3 has 15 amino acids. V was trimmed by 2 bases and J by 2 bases, leaving 10 bases between them. The germline CDR1 and CDR2 sequences are SGHTA and FQGTGA. CDR3 coding DNA: TGTGCCAGCAGCTTAGCGGGGGCCGCCTACAATGAGCAGTTCTTC. It is translated as CASSLAGAAYNEQFF.

J is TRBJ1-2 and V is TRBV19; the D gene is possibly TRBD1 (5 bases). V was shortened by 3 bases and J by 4 bases, with 15 bases between the two germline ends. This CDR3 region has 15 residues. Germline assignment: CDR1 LNHDA and CDR2 SQIVND (reference sequence). The CDR3 DNA is TGTGCCAGTAGTATGTATCAGGAGGGGCCCTATGGCTACACCTTC. Amino acid sequence: CASSMYQEGPYGYTF.

The J gene is TRBJ2-3, the V gene TRBV6-2 or TRBV6-3, with a possible D match to TRBD1 (6 bases). CDR3 length: 16 amino acids. With 3 bases removed from V and 3 bases from J, the gap between germline ends came to 16 bases. Per the germline V gene, CDR1 is MNHEY and CDR2 is SVGEGT. CDR3: CASSYGGDRITDTQYF. The CDR3 DNA follows: TGTGCCAGCAGTTATGGCGGCGACAGGATAACAGATACGCAGTATTTT.

This clone was counted once. This chain joins TRBV29-1 and TRBJ1-5, with a weak D call TRBD1 (5 bases). Germline CDR1 is SQVTM and CDR2 is ANQGSEA. CDR3 length: 13 amino acids. Trimming left V 6 bases short and J 3 bases short, with 12 bases between. This CDR3 is CSVAQDLNQPQHF. The CDR3 region has the DNA TGCAGCGTCGCACAGGACCTCAATCAGCCCCAGCATTTT.

The genes are TRBV4-3 and TRBJ1-4; D is uncertain. There are 14 residues in the CDR3. The V and J ends lost 0 bases and 10 bases respectively, with 12 bases between them. Looked up from germline, CDR1 is LGHNA and CDR2 is YSLEER. The CDR3 sequence is CASSQDSQNRKLFF. The CDR3 nucleotides read TGCGCCAGCAGCCAAGATAGCCAGAATCGAAAACTGTTTTTT.

This clone was counted a single time. The chain has TRBV7-9 and TRBJ1-2; possibly TRBD1 for D (6 bases). CDR3 length: 16 amino acids. In germline, CDR1 is SEHNR, CDR2 FQNEAQ (reference sequence). Trimming removed 7 bases from V and 3 bases from J, with 21 bases in between. The CDR3 coding sequence is TGTGCCAGCACCCAATCCCGGGGGGCCAGCTACTATGGCTACACCTTC. This translates into CASTQSRGASYYGYTF. The complete variable domain, with remaining parts taken from reference TRBV7-9 and TRBJ1-2, reads DTGVSQNPRHKITKRGQNVTFRCDPISEHNRLYWYRQTLGQGPEFLTYFQNEAQLEKSRLLSDRFSAERPKGSFSTLEIQRTEQGDSAMYLCASTQSRGASYYGYTFGSGTRLTVV.

The chain joins TRBV27 to TRBJ2-7, with D uncertain. The CDR3 totals 13 residues. Germline CDR1 is MNHEY and CDR2 is SMNVEV (reference sequence). V was pared by 3 bases and J by 3 bases, with 9 bases between. This CDR3 is CASSFEQFYEQYV. DNA of the CDR3: TGTGCCAGCAGTTTCGAACAGTTCTACGAGCAGTACGTC.

The chain combines TRBV6-5 with TRBJ1-6, with 8 positions matching TRBD1. The V gene end was trimmed by 5 bases and the J gene end by 6 bases; junction bases not matched to a gene: 3. The germline gives CDR1 MNHEY, CDR2 SVGAGI. The CDR3 totals 14 residues. The CDR3 region has the DNA TGTGCCAGCAGTCTACAGGGGGGTAATTCACCCCTCCACTTT. Amino acid sequence: CASSLQGGNSPLHF.

The CDR3 spells CASSQTSSNEQYV. CDR3 coding DNA: TGTGCCAGCTCACAGACTAGTTCTAACGAGCAGTACGTC. V and J are TRBV18 and TRBJ2-7; maybe TRBD2 (6 bases). V shed 4 bases and J shed 5 bases, with 12 bases lying between them. The CDR3 consists of 13 residues. The germline gives CDR1 KGHSH, CDR2 LQKENI.

There are a few counts of this clone. This rearrangement joins TRBV12-3 or TRBV12-4 to TRBJ2-5, with unresolved D. Trimming stripped 3 bases from V and 5 bases from J, with 4 bases between. The length of the CDR3 is 11 residues. CDR3 residues: CASSLEETQYF. The CDR3 DNA reads as TGTGCCAGCAGTTTGGAGGAGACCCAGTACTTC.